These 5 T cell receptor beta chains were all obtained from the same sample, sequenced in a study of T cells in localized non-small cell lung cancer. TCRdb's table, derived via immunoSEQ multiplex PCR, lists solely in-frame clones and lacks some. The sample has 70,000 to 100,000 clones, approximately 90% seen once. Here the sequenced sample was PBMCs, taken before any cancer treatment. The receptors were sampled from a woman aged 40 to 75 with stage II squamous cell lung carcinoma.

The chain recombines TRBV4-1 with TRBJ1-5, with D unclear. V was clipped by 0 bases and J by 3 bases, with 12 bases between them. CDR1 is MGHRA and CDR2 is YSYEKL in the germline V gene. The CDR3 sequence is 16 residues long. The CDR3: CASSQDPGNNNQPQHF. DNA for the CDR3: TGCGCCAGCAGCCAAGATCCGGGGAATAACAATCAGCCCCAGCATTTT.

The V gene is TRBV9, the J gene TRBJ2-7; a weak D match, TRBD2 (6 bases). V was cut by 0 bases and J by 1 base, with 11 bases left in between. Germline-derived CDR1 and CDR2 are SGDLS and YYNGEE. The length of the CDR3 is 15 residues. The CDR3 loop reads CASSVGPGRSYEQYF. The CDR3 nucleotides read TGTGCCAGCAGCGTAGGACCAGGGAGGTCCTACGAGCAGTACTTC.

The CDR3 loop reads CASSITGYYEQYF. The CDR3 DNA follows: TGTGCCAGTAGTATAACGGGTTACTACGAGCAGTACTTC. J is TRBJ2-7 and V is TRBV19; no reliable D call. V gave up 2 bases and J gave up 3 bases, with 8 bases separating them. CDR1 LNHDA and CDR2 SQIVND come from the germline V gene (reference sequence). The CDR3 has 13 amino acids.

V usage is TRBV6-6 and J usage is TRBJ1-1; D is undetermined. Trimming removed 5 bases from V and 0 bases from J, with 10 bases in between. The germline CDR1 and CDR2 sequences are MNHNY and SVGAGI (reference sequence). This CDR3 region has 14 residues. The CDR3 sequence: CASSPTSMNTEAFF. The CDR3 coding sequence is TGTGCCAGCAGTCCTACTTCCATGAACACTGAAGCTTTCTTT.

The rearrangement links TRBV27 to TRBJ1-6; D possibly corresponds to TRBD1 (5 bases). V dropped 8 bases and J dropped 7 bases, with 18 bases sitting between them. This CDR3 comprises 15 residues. The germline CDR1 and CDR2 sequences are MNHEY and SMNVEV (reference sequence). The CDR3 is CASLGLPGWNSPLHF. CDR3 bases: TGTGCCAGCTTGGGGCTCCCCGGGTGGAATTCACCCCTCCACTTT.